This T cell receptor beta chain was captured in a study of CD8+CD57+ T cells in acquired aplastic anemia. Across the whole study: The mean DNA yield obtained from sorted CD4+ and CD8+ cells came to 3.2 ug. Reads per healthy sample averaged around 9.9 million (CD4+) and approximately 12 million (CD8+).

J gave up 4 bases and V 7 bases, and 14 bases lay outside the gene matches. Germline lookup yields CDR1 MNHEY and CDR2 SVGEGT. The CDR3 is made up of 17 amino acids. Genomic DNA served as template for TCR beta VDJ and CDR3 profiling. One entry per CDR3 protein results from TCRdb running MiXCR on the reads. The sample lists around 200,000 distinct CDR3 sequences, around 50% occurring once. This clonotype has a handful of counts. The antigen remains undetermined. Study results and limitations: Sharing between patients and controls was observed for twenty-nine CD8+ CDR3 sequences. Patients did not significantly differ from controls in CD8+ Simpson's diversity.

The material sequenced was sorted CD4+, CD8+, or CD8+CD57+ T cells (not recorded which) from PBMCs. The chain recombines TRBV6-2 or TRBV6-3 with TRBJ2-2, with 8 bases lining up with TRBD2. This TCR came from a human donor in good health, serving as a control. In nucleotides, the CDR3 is TGTGCCAGCACCTTCGGGGGCGGGGGGACCTTCACCGGGGAGCTGTTTTTT. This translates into CASTFGGGGTFTGELFF.